This TCR beta chain was documented in a study of CD8+CD57+ T cells in acquired aplastic anemia (dated by TCRdb to 2016 to 2018). Turning to the overall study: Extracted DNA from sorted CD4+ and CD8+ cells averaged around 3.3 ug, ranging from roughly 0.17 to 30 ug. CD8+CD57+ expansion was defined as frequency above the mean frequency observed in healthy subjects.

Profiling of TCR beta VDJ combinations and CDR3 sequences used genomic DNA as the template. An Illumina HiSeq 2000 was the platform used for TCR repertoire sequencing. The study's processing was this. TRBV/TRBJ rearrangement plots, CDR3 size and DJ length profiles, and Simpson's diversity index were used to evaluate the repertoires. The most abundant DNA sequence in the deep sequencing data was taken as the immunodominant clone. CDR3 amino acid sequences were screened for sharing across subjects and were compared with published repertoires and the VDJdb database. The public reads were reprocessed in TCRdb via fastp at Q25 and MiXCR, keeping in-frame beta chains. Identical CDR3 proteins give one entry, which carries the most common genes and DNA. The V and J calls were not made by the authors but by TCRdb's processing. This sample comprises 150,000 to 200,000 distinct CDR3 sequences, about 60% of them detected only once. The biggest ten clones account for roughly 46% of the sample.

Expansion of CD8+CD57+ cells had been shown by flow cytometry in the patients chosen for sequencing. Severe acquired aplastic anemia was diagnosed in all patients according to International Study of Aplastic Anemia and Agranulocytosis and Camitta criteria. No therapy had been received by the patients at the time of blood sampling. In the study, sorted CD4+ and CD8+ blood T cells from patients with severe aplastic anemia and from healthy subjects underwent deep sequencing of TCR repertoires. Patients were enrolled in the USA under clinicaltrials.gov protocols 00001620, 01623167, 00001397, 00071045, 00081523 and 00961064. Ficoll-Paque density gradient centrifugation was used to isolate peripheral blood mononuclear cells. CD4+ and CD8+ T cells were sorted by FACS or magnetic beads before DNA extraction. The CDR3 holds 13 amino acids from the cysteine to the phenylalanine. Just the 39-base CDR3 DNA is kept, in frame starting at base 1. V is trimmed back by 3 bases and J by 4 bases, and the junction contains 3 bases that no gene match accounts for. Looking up the germline V gene (reference sequence) yields CDR1 DFQATT and CDR2 SNEGSKA.

General study outcomes and caveats: Around 27 CD8+ CDR3 sequences were shared between patients and controls but appeared highly expressed in patients and within their immunodominant clones. No significant difference in CD8+ Simpson's diversity was found between patients and healthy controls (P=0.060).

In regard to this clonotype: This clone's antigen is unknown. No base qualities exist here, and no much larger clone lies one base off it.

Sequences were obtained from sorted CD4+, CD8+, or CD8+CD57+ T cells (not recorded which) from PBMCs. The V gene is TRBV20-1 and the J gene is TRBJ1-5, with 7 central nucleotides matching TRBD1. This clonotype was obtained from a human donor with aplastic anemia. The nucleotides are TGCAGTGCTAGCGGACAGGTGAATCAGCCCCAGCATTTT. Translated, it gives CSASGQVNQPQHF.